What follows are 5 T cell receptor beta chains derived from one specimen sequenced in a study of T cells in Graves' hyperthyroidism and ophthalmopathy. TCR beta CDR3 sequences were amplified from RNA transcripts. The study used the HTBI primer set for a first-round RT-PCR of the TCR CDR3. Each CDR3 protein is one row after TCRdb ran MiXCR on the multiplex PCR reads. The sample lists hundreds of thousands of distinct CDR3 sequences, 45% occurring once. Sequenced: peripheral blood or thyroid tissue (not recorded which). The receptors were sampled from an adult man with Graves' disease, either hyperthyroidism or ophthalmopathy (not recorded which).

CDR3 DNA sequence: TGTGCCTGGAGGAATACCTACGAGCAGTACTTC. It is translated as CAWRNTYEQYF. The chain employs TRBV10-3 and TRBJ2-7; maybe TRBD2 (5 bases). This CDR3 has 11 residues. Per germline, CDR1 ENHRY and CDR2 SYGVKD. Trimming left V 11 bases short and J 2 bases short, with 10 bases between.

V is TRBV29-1 and J is TRBJ1-4; 8 positions match TRBD1. CDR1 and CDR2 from the germline V gene are SQVTM and ANQGSEA. The CDR3 runs to 13 residues. The V gene end was trimmed by 3 bases and the J gene end by 7 bases; junction bases not matched to a gene: 4. For the CDR3, the DNA is TGCAGCGTTGAGACCGGGACAGGTGAAAAACTGTTTTTT. Its translation is CSVETGTGEKLFF.

The rearrangement links TRBV5-6 to TRBJ1-1; 7 nucleotides align to TRBD1. Germline V CDR1 and CDR2: SGHDT, YYEEEE. The CDR3 spans 14 residues. With 4 bases clipped from V and 3 bases from J, the junction kept 6 bases outside the gene matches. The CDR3 DNA follows: TGTGCCAGCAGCGATATTACAGGGGACACTGAAGCTTTCTTT. It encodes CASSDITGDTEAFF.

The chain recombines TRBV14 with TRBJ2-5, with 9 bases fitting TRBD1. Trimming at V came to 4 bases and at J to 3 bases, leaving 9 bases not matched to a gene. This CDR3 spans 16 amino acids. Germline CDR1 reads SGHDN; CDR2 reads FVKESK. The CDR3 DNA is TGTGCCAGCAGCCTCTACGGGACAGGGAGGGAAGAGACCCAGTACTTC. This encodes CASSLYGTGREETQYF.

With respect to this clonotype: Sequence at one end of the junction differs from germline and may be a read error. The genes are TRBV6-5 and TRBJ2-7; D is unclear. Germline CDR1 MNHEY, CDR2 SVGAGI. This CDR3 contains 15 residues. CDR3 loop: CAISYSSLSTYEQYF. As DNA, the CDR3 is TGTGCCATCAGTTACTCGAGTCTTTCTACCTACGAGCAGTACTTC.